This T cell receptor beta chain derives from a study of human T cells and chemical hapten exposure. This clonotype came up a few times. What it binds is unknown. V shed 6 bases and J shed 0 bases, with 15 bases lying between them. Germline V gene lookup returns CDR1 SNHLY and CDR2 FYNNEI. The length of the CDR3 is 16 residues. Study outcomes and limitations: Expanded TCRs produced significantly more large CDR3 similarity clusters than controls did.

Time point reported: patch test 1, 2 weeks after DPC sensitization. This sample's treatment: therapeutic diphenylcyclopropenone sensitization with weekly scalp DPC. Individual cDNA molecules had unique molecular identifiers attached to them by the library. TCRdb passed the RACE reads through MiXCR, listing each CDR3 protein once. There are about 57,000 distinct CDR3 sequences in the sample; over 7.5% occur only once, and less than 15% lies in the top ten. This rearrangement joins TRBV2 to TRBJ1-5; D is possibly TRBD1 (6 bases). The starting material was whole blood, obtained in connection with sensitization to the hapten diphenylcyclopropenone (DPC). The sequence was obtained from a woman aged 40 to 50 with alopecia areata. Some clones in this sample may be carry-over from other donors' samples. CDR3 residues: CASRPRTDYSNQPQHF. In DNA, the CDR3 is TGTGCCAGCAGGCCTCGGACAGACTATAGCAATCAGCCCCAGCATTTT. The complete variable domain, with remaining parts taken from reference TRBV2 and TRBJ1-5, reads EPEVTQTPSHQVTQMGQEVILRCVPISNHLYFYWYRQILGQKVEFLVSFYNNEISEKSEIFDDQFSVERPDGSNFTLKIRSTKLEDSAMYFCASRPRTDYSNQPQHFGDGTRLSIL.